This T cell receptor beta chain was captured in a study of cytomegalovirus exposure and HLA in healthy donors. The V end lost 3 bases, the J end lost 1 base, and 11 bases lay between the germline ends. The CDR3 sequence is 14 residues long. Germline loops: CDR1 SGHDT, CDR2 YYEEEE. Vbeta (60) and Jbeta (13) primers were used in the PCR. Generated by immunoSEQ multiplex PCR, the TCRdb table keeps only in-frame clones and is missing some. The repertoire holds some 150,000 clones, with over 75% as singletons. The sequencing input was PBMCs. The clonotype comes from a woman aged 25-40 years in good health and CMV-seronegative. The gene calls are TRBV5-6 and TRBJ2-7; D is uncertain. CDR3 DNA: TGTGCCAGCAGCTCCGATCATGAGTCCTACGAGCAGTACTTC. Protein sequence: CASSSDHESYEQYF.